Listed here is a single T cell receptor (beta chain). Clinical history reported by participants formed the basis on which cohorts were assigned. The source of the sample is a study of blood T cell repertoires in COVID-19. Study-wide context: Acute and convalescent COVID-19 specimens originated in the United States, Italy and Spain.

Authors' methods: Counts of nucleated cells, estimated from reference gene primer amplification, were obtained. Method: immunoSEQ multiplex PCR; TCRdb's copy keeps in-frame clones and lacks some. V and J calls and clone size are given by that table; D and trimming were obtained from the DNA. The profile shows 350,000 to 400,000 clones, 80% to 90% of them singletons. The specimen sequenced was PBMCs or T cells enriched from blood (not recorded which). This sequence was found in a young man who had recovered from COVID-19.

The CDR3 sequence: CASSQEVARDREKLFF. The DNA of the CDR3 is TGCGCCAGCAGCCAAGAAGTAGCGAGGGATCGTGAAAAACTGTTTTTT. The V call is TRBV4-1, the J call TRBJ1-4; D is undetermined. V lost 0 bases and J 7 bases, leaving 15 bases between the germline ends. CDR3 length equals 16 residues. Germline V gene data show CDR1 as MGHRA and CDR2 as YSYEKL.